This is a list of T cell receptor beta chains from one sample in a study of blood T cell repertoires in COVID-19. Measured with immunoSEQ multiplex PCR; TCRdb has only the in-frame clones, and not every one. This sample has 130,000 to 150,000 clones, with about 87% found just once. The material sequenced was peripheral blood. The receptors come from a middle-aged woman with acute or convalescent COVID-19. CDR3s include the opening cysteine and the closing phenylalanine or tryptophan. The order of the fields is V gene, J gene, D gene, clone size, CDR3 DNA, CDR3 protein. D genes are given only for firm matches. Expanded clones are given a class, and other clones once, few, many or no size at all.

>TRBV9|TRBJ2-2|-|-
TGTGCCAGCAGCTCTAGCGTCGGGGAGCTGTTTTTT
CASSSSVGELFF
>TRBV28|TRBJ1-2|-|once
TGTGCCAGCAGCATTGGACAGCACTATGGCTACACCTTC
CASSIGQHYGYTF
>TRBV7-2|TRBJ2-2|TRBD2|-
TGTGCCAGTCGACTAGCGGCGAACACCGGGGAGCTGTTTTTT
CASRLAANTGELFF
>TRBV3-1/TRBV3-2|TRBJ2-7|-|-
TGTGCCAGCAGCCCCAAGGGTCCTTGGGGGGTTTACGAGCAGTATTTC
CASSPKGPWGVYEQYF
>TRBV5-4|TRBJ1-4|TRBD1|-
TGTGCCAGCAGCTTGAGGACAGGAGAAACTAATGAAAAACTGTTTTTT
CASSLRTGETNEKLFF
>TRBV6-2/TRBV6-3|TRBJ2-2|-|-
TGTGCCAGCAGTTATCGGGGATCCGGGGAGCTGTTTTTT
CASSYRGSGELFF
>TRBV7-8|TRBJ2-1|-|once
TGTGCCAGCAGCCCCCGCCGGGAAACCTACAATGAGCAGTTCTTC
CASSPRRETYNEQFF
>TRBV7-2|TRBJ2-7|-|-
TGTGCCAGCAGCCTCCACGGCGGTCCTTTCTACGAGCAGTACTTC
CASSLHGGPFYEQYF
>TRBV30|TRBJ1-5|TRBD1|-
TGTGCCTGGAGTCGCACAGGGGGTCAGCCCCAGCATTTT
CAWSRTGGQPQHF
>TRBV28|TRBJ1-2|-|once
TGTGCCAGTTCAACGACCAAGAGACTAAACTATGGCTACACCTTC
CASSTTKRLNYGYTF
>TRBV19|TRBJ2-7|-|-
TGTGCCAGTAACGCAGGGCTCTCCTACGAGCAGTACTTC
CASNAGLSYEQYF
>TRBV5-6|TRBJ1-6|-|-
TGTGCCAGCAGCTTGTACGGGGACACCTATAATTCACCCCTCCACTTT
CASSLYGDTYNSPLHF
>TRBV27|TRBJ2-2|-|-
TGTGCCAGCAGCACCATGGGGACAAGCACCGGGGAGCTGTTTTTT
CASSTMGTSTGELFF
>TRBV29-1|TRBJ2-7|TRBD1|-
TGCAGCGTTGAAGATGCCAGGACAGGATTTTACGAGCAGTACTTC
CSVEDARTGFYEQYF
>TRBV6-2/TRBV6-3|TRBJ2-3|-|-
TGTGCCAGCAGCCGAGTCGGGAGAGCAGATACGCAGTATTTT
CASSRVGRADTQYF
>TRBV25-1|TRBJ1-3|-|-
TGTGCCAGCAGCGTCACAGGATCTTCTGGAAACACCATATATTTT
CASSVTGSSGNTIYF
>TRBV7-2|TRBJ2-3|-|few
TGTGCCAGCAGCATCCTTCGCACAGATACGCAGTATTTT
CASSILRTDTQYF
>TRBV19|TRBJ1-5|-|-
TGTGCCAGTAGTATACGACAGAGCCTCAATCAGCCCCAGCATTTT
CASSIRQSLNQPQHF
>TRBV7-2|TRBJ2-7|-|-
TGTGCCAGCAGCCCTCATGGCCGGGGGACCTCCTACGAGCAGTACTTC
CASSPHGRGTSYEQYF
>TRBV19|TRBJ2-1|-|-
TGTGCCAGTAGTATAGAGTGGGACAACAATGAGCAGTTCTTC
CASSIEWDNNEQFF
>TRBV29-1|TRBJ1-1|TRBD1|-
TGCAGCGCTGGACAGGGGTTCTCTGCGGCTTTCTTT
CSAGQGFSAAFF
>TRBV6-5|TRBJ1-1|-|-
TGTGCCAGCAGCAGGTTACTGAACACTGAAGCTTTCTTT
CASSRLLNTEAFF
>TRBV18|TRBJ2-7|-|-
TGTGCCAGCTCACCCGGAGAGCTACTTGGCTACGAGCAGTACTTC
CASSPGELLGYEQYF
>TRBV28|TRBJ1-2|-|-
TGTGCCAGCAGTTTATTTCCCGAAACGGGAGGCTACACCTTC
CASSLFPETGGYTF
>TRBV7-9|TRBJ1-2|-|-
TGTGTCAGCAGCTTACGACAGTCTCACTATGGCTACACCTTC
CVSSLRQSHYGYTF
>TRBV5-1|TRBJ2-5|TRBD2|-
TGCGCCAGCAGCTTGACCAGCGGGGGAGAGACCCAGTACTTC
CASSLTSGGETQYF
>TRBV7-6|TRBJ2-2|TRBD1|-
TGTGCCAGCAGCTCTTACAGGGGGCGCGAGGGCGGGGAGCTGTTTTTT
CASSSYRGREGGELFF
>TRBV9|TRBJ2-2|-|-
TGTGCCAGCAGCACCGGATTGACGACTTTTAACACCGGGGAGCTGTTTTTT
CASSTGLTTFNTGELFF
>TRBV27|TRBJ1-5|TRBD1|once
TGTGCCAGCAGTTTATCGCAGGGGGCCCCCCAGCATTTT
CASSLSQGAPQHF
>TRBV5-1|TRBJ2-1|-|-
TGCGCCAGCAGCTTGGCGGACAGTTATTACAATGAGCAGTTCTTC
CASSLADSYYNEQFF
>TRBV3-1/TRBV3-2|TRBJ1-4|-|few
TGTGCCAGCAGCCAGACTTACACAGGGAGCCGGGAAAAACTGTTTTTT
CASSQTYTGSREKLFF
>TRBV18|TRBJ1-1|TRBD1|-
TGTGCCAGCTCACCACCGGGACAGGGTGTGGACACTGAAGCTTTCTTT
CASSPPGQGVDTEAFF
>TRBV6-4|TRBJ1-6|-|-
TGTGCCAGCAGTGCTCAGGGATATAATTCACCCCTCCACTTT
CASSAQGYNSPLHF